Listed here is a single T cell receptor beta chain. The antigen is not known. The sample comes from a study of human T cells and chemical hapten exposure. Study as a whole: Per-sample TCR yield variability stemmed mainly from small pooled library volume differences. General study points: Sensitizing to DPC left TCRs with a frequency above 1 in 1000 unaltered.

Total RNA was extracted from unfractionated whole blood. The library tagged each cDNA molecule with unique molecular identifiers. Per the original data handling: Per sample, the median was around 100,000 TCRs, with values from around 20,000 to 690,000. Using its own MiXCR run on the 5' RACE reads, TCRdb lists one record per CDR3 protein. Here the V and J calls rest on TCRdb's processing, not on the authors' analysis. The table lists roughly 81,000 distinct CDR3 sequences, approximately 8% of them singletons. V was pared by 2 bases and J by 2 bases, with 13 bases between. This CDR3 is built from 16 residues. CDR1 is MNHEY, CDR2 SVGEGT, per germline.

The TCR comes from a male donor in good health. The chain combines TRBV6-2 or TRBV6-3 with TRBJ1-5, with D perhaps matching TRBD1 (5 bases). The chain's CDR3 is CASSYEDSWGNQPQHF. CDR3 sequence (DNA): TGTGCCAGCAGTTACGAAGACAGCTGGGGCAATCAGCCCCAGCATTTT.